This T cell receptor (beta chain) was sequenced for a study of cytomegalovirus exposure and HLA in healthy donors. Losses at the gene ends were 0 bases for V and 4 bases for J; bases not matched to a gene: 6. The CDR3 is 15 residues long. Germline CDR1 SGHRS, CDR2 YFSETQ. In its sample, this clone was seen once. Its antigen is currently unknown. Only in-frame clones appear in the TCRdb table, and some are missing; sequencing was by immunoSEQ multiplex PCR. The data hold some 90,000 clones, with about 96% observed a single time. General study results and limits: CMV antigen specificity of three CMV-associated chains was confirmed in vitro. The study listed around 150 cytomegalovirus-associated TCR beta chains.

The sequenced sample was PBMCs. The sequence came from a man between 18 and 35 years old in good health and CMV-seronegative. The genes are TRBV5-1 and TRBJ1-2; 7 nucleotides match TRBD1. CDR3 in amino acids: CASSLAGTEAYGYTF. CDR3 nucleotides: TGCGCCAGCAGCTTGGCCGGGACAGAAGCCTATGGCTACACCTTC.